This T cell receptor (beta chain) came from a study of OX40 agonist ivuxolimab in advanced cancers. Study overall: Participants, approximately 83% male, averaged approximately 65 years of age, ranging from roughly 20 to 85.

Findings and caveats of the study: Among the lowest levels of clonal expansion were found in partial responders at 0.1-3.0 mg/kg.

Assay used: immunoSEQ multiplex PCR; TCRdb lists only in-frame clones, some missing. The sample contains about 90,000 clones, 80% to 90% of which appear only once. As to this clone: Its antigen is as yet unknown.

The sequenced sample was CD4+ or CD8+ T cells sorted from blood, obtained in a trial of the OX40 agonist ivuxolimab. The TCR sequence derives from an adult with an advanced solid tumor such as melanoma, head and neck, liver or kidney cancer.

The CDR3 region is CASSLGTNQPQHF. The CDR3 DNA reads TGTGCCAGCAGCTTGGGCACGAATCAGCCCCAGCATTTT. The rearrangement links TRBV5-6 to TRBJ1-5; no firm D call. The V end lost 0 bases, the J end lost 4 bases, and 5 bases lay between the germline ends. The CDR3 loop spans 13 amino acids. Germline CDR1 SGHDT, CDR2 YYEEEE.